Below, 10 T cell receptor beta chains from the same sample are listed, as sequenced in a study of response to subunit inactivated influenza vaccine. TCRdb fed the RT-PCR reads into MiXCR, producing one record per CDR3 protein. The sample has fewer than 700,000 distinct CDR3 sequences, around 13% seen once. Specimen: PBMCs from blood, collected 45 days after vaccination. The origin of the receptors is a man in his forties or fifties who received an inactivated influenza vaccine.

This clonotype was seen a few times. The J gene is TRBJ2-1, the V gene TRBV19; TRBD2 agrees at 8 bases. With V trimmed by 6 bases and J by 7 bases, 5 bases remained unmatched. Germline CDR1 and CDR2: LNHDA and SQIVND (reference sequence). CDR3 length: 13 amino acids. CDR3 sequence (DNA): TGTGCCAGTAGATTTACGGGGGGGAATGAGCAGTTCTTC. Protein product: CASRFTGGNEQFF.

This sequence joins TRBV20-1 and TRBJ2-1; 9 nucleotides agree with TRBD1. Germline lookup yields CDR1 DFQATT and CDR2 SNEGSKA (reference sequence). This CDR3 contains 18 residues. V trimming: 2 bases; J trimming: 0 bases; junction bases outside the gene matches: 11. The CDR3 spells CSARKVDRGISSYNEQFF. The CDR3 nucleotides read TGCAGTGCTAGAAAAGTGGACAGGGGAATTAGCTCCTACAATGAGCAGTTCTTC.

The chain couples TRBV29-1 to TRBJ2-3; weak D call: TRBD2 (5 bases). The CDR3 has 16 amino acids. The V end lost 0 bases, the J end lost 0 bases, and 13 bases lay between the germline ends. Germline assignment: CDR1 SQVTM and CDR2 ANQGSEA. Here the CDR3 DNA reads TGCAGCGTTGAAGACCCCAAGCGCGGGAGCACAGATACGCAGTATTTT. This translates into CSVEDPKRGSTDTQYF.

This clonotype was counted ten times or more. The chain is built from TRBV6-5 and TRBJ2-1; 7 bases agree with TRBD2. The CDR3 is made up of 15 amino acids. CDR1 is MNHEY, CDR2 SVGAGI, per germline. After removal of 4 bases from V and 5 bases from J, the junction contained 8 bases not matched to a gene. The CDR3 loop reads CASSSDRDYHNEQFF. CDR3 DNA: TGTGCCAGCAGTTCGGACCGGGACTACCACAATGAGCAGTTCTTC.

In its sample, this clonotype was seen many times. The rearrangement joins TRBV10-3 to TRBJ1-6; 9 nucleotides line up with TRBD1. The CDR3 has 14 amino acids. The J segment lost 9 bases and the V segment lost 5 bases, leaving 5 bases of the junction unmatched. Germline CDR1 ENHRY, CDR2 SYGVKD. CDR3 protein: CAISTGTGFSPLHF. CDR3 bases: TGTGCCATCAGTACCGGGACAGGGTTTTCACCCCTCCACTTT.

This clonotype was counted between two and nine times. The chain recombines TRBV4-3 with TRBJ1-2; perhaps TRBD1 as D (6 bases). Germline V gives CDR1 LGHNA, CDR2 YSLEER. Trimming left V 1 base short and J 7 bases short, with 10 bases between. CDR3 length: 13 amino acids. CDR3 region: CASSQAGARGYTF. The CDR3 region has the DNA TGCGCCAGCAGCCAAGCAGGGGCCCGTGGCTACACCTTC.

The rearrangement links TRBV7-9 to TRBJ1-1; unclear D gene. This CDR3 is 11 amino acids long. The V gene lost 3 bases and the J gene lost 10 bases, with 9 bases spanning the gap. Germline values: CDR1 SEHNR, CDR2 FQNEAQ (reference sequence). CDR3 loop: CASSFLGLAFF. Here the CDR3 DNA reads TGTGCCAGCAGCTTTTTGGGTCTAGCTTTCTTT. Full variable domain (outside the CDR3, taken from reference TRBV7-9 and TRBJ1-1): DTGVSQNPRHKITKRGQNVTFRCDPISEHNRLYWYRQTLGQGPEFLTYFQNEAQLEKSRLLSDRFSAERPKGSFSTLEIQRTEQGDSAMYLCASSFLGLAFFGQGTRLTVV.

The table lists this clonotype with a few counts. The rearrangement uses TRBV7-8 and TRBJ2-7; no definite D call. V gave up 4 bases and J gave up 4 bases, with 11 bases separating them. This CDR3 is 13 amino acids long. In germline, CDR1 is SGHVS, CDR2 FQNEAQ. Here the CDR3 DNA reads TGTGCCAGCAGCTCCCACACTGAATACGAGCAGTACTTC. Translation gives CASSSHTEYEQYF.

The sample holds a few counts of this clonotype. The CDR3 region has the DNA TGTGCCTGGAGTGAGTTAGCCCAAGAGACCCAGTACTTC. This codes for CAWSELAQETQYF. The chain couples TRBV30 to TRBJ2-5; D not resolved. Trimming removed 1 base at V and 1 base at J, with 7 bases between. The CDR3 covers 13 residues. Germline CDR1 and CDR2: GTSNPN and SVGIG (reference sequence). Complete variable domain (other parts from reference TRBV30 and TRBJ2-5): SQTIHQWPATLVQPVGSPLSLECTVEGTSNPNLYWYRQAAGRGLQLLFYSVGIGQISSEVPQNLSASRPQDRQFILSSKKLLLSDSGFYLCAWSELAQETQYFGPGTRLLVL.

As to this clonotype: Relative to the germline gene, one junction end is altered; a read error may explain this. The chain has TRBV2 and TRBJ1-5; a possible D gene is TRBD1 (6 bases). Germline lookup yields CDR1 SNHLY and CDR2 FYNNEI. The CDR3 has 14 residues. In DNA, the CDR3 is TGTGCCAGCAGCGAAGACAGGATTAATCAGCCCCAGCATTTT. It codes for CASSEDRINQPQHF. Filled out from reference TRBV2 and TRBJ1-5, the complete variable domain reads EPEVTQTPSHQVTQMGQEVILRCVPISNHLYFYWYRQILGQKVEFLVSFYNNEISEKSEIFDDQFSVERPDGSNFTLKIRSTKLEDSAMYFCASSEDRINQPQHFGDGTRLSIL.